These 23 T cell receptor beta chains originate from one sample sequenced in a study of vaccination effects on CD4 cells after COVID-19. The antigens these receptors bind are not known. The assay was immunoSEQ multiplex PCR, and TCRdb's table has in-frame clones only and misses some. The profile covers around 46,000 clones, with approximately 81% appearing a single time and around 30% taken by the ten largest. Antigen-specific CD4+ T cells were expanded (with viral peptide pools) by the ViraFEST assay ahead of sequencing. Isolation of CD4+ T cells took place after approximately 10 days of culture. This person's SARS-CoV-2 infection, confirmed by PCR, occurred between March and December 2020. The source was CD4+ T cells from PBMCs cultured with a peptide pool, collected before COVID-19 vaccination. The receptors here all came from a human donor who had a prior SARS-CoV-2 infection.

The rearrangement links TRBV7-2 to TRBJ1-1; 8 bases are shared with TRBD1. Germline values: CDR1 SGHTA, CDR2 FQGNSA. Germline trimming cut 5 bases from V and 0 bases from J; bases unmatched to any gene: 2. The CDR3 has 14 residues. This CDR3 is CASSLDRVNTEAFF. In DNA form, the CDR3 reads TGTGCCAGCAGCCTGGACAGGGTGAACACTGAAGCTTTCTTT.

The V and J genes are TRBV7-2 and TRBJ1-3; the D is unclear. V was shortened by 2 bases and J by 0 bases, with 14 bases between the two germline ends. Germline-derived CDR1 and CDR2 are SGHTA and FQGNSA. This CDR3 is built from 17 residues. CDR3 in DNA: TGTGCCAGCAGCTTAAGTCCCCCGGGGAGCTCTGGAAACACCATATATTTT. Protein: CASSLSPPGSSGNTIYF.

The sample holds a few counts of this clone. For the CDR3, the DNA is TGTGCCAGCAGTCACCGACAGGGCGGCACTGAAGCTTTCTTT. This translates into CASSHRQGGTEAFF. The chain couples TRBV6-2 or TRBV6-3 to TRBJ1-1; 7 bases fit TRBD1. The J segment lost 4 bases and the V segment lost 5 bases, leaving 7 bases of the junction unmatched. The CDR3 covers 14 residues. The germline gives CDR1 MNHEY, CDR2 SVGEGT.

This chain connects TRBV9 to TRBJ1-2; D ambiguous. V was cut by 0 bases and J by 1 base, with 16 bases left in between. Germline V gene lookup returns CDR1 SGDLS and CDR2 YYNGEE. This CDR3 is 17 amino acids long. CDR3 protein: CASSVVPTAGYNYGYTF. CDR3 DNA: TGTGCCAGCAGCGTAGTCCCCACCGCCGGATATAACTATGGCTACACCTTC.

This chain uses TRBV21-1 with TRBJ1-3. TRBV21-1 has pseudogene status. The CDR3 totals 20 residues. CDR3 in DNA: TGTGCCAGCAGCAAAGTTTCGAGCTACAAGAAGGAGTCGTCTGGAAACACCATATATTTT. It codes for CASSKVSSYKKESSGNTIYF.

This rearrangement joins TRBV7-9 to TRBJ1-1; D not certain. Germline loops: CDR1 SEHNR, CDR2 FQNEAQ (reference sequence). Trimming pared 5 bases from V and 1 base from J, leaving 26 bases between. CDR3 length: 19 residues. This CDR3 reads CASSRIQIRDQVWNTEAFF. The CDR3 coding sequence is TGTGCCAGCAGCCGAATCCAAATACGGGATCAGGTTTGGAACACTGAAGCTTTCTTT.

The chain couples TRBV3-1 (or the pseudogene TRBV3-2) to TRBJ1-2; no clear D gene. From germline, CDR1 is LGHDT and CDR2 YNNKEL (reference sequence). The CDR3 consists of 15 residues. The V and J ends lost 5 bases and 2 bases respectively, with 15 bases between them. Here the CDR3 DNA reads TGTGCCAGCAGCACTCGGGCCCAGGAAAACTATGGCTACACCTTC. Translated: CASSTRAQENYGYTF.

Only a few counts were recorded for this clone. The chain links TRBV7-8 to TRBJ2-2; 10 bases align to TRBD2. With 2 bases clipped from V and 3 bases from J, the junction kept 3 bases outside the gene matches. Germline CDR1 and CDR2: SGHVS and FQNEAQ. The CDR3 has 16 residues. The CDR3, as DNA: TGTGCCAGCAGCTTACTAGCGGGGGACTACACCGGGGAGCTGTTTTTT. As protein: CASSLLAGDYTGELFF.

In this sample, this clone turned up once. V usage is TRBV6-4 and J usage is TRBJ2-2; D not resolved. The CDR3 loop spans 13 amino acids. Germline V gives CDR1 MRHNA, CDR2 SNTAGT. The V end was cut by 0 bases, the J end by 6 bases, with 5 bases between. Written as DNA, the CDR3 is TGTGCCAGCAGTGACTCCTGGGCCGGGGAGCTGTTTTTT. Amino acids: CASSDSWAGELFF.

This sequence joins TRBV7-2 and TRBJ2-1, with TRBD1 matching 7 bases. Germline V gene sequence: CDR1 SGHTA, CDR2 FQGNSA. After removal of 5 bases from V and 6 bases from J, the junction contained 4 bases not matched to a gene. This CDR3 comprises 13 residues. The CDR3 region is CASSLGQFNEQFF. The CDR3 bases are TGTGCCAGCAGCCTGGGACAGTTCAATGAGCAGTTCTTC.

The genes are TRBV27 and TRBJ2-7, with D perhaps given as TRBD1 or TRBD2 (5 bases each). Looked up from germline, CDR1 is MNHEY and CDR2 is SMNVEV (reference sequence). This CDR3 spans 14 amino acids. Between the trimmed V and J ends, which lost 3 bases and 2 bases, there was a span of 11 bases. This CDR3 reads CASSFEGPTYEQYF. The DNA for the CDR3 is TGTGCCAGCAGTTTTGAGGGGCCGACCTACGAGCAGTACTTC.

V and J are TRBV4-2 and TRBJ1-3; 9 bases agree with TRBD1. Trimming took 7 bases from V and 11 from J; bases not matched to a gene: 9. CDR3 length: 13 residues. Germline V lookup: CDR1 LGHNA, CDR2 YNFKEQ. The CDR3 DNA reads TGTGCCAGCACAAAGGACAGGGGAGTTCCCATATATTTT. Residues: CASTKDRGVPIYF.

This sequence joins TRBV3-1 (or the pseudogene TRBV3-2) and TRBJ1-1, with D possibly being TRBD1 (5 bases). Between the trimmed V and J ends, which lost 1 base and 3 bases, there was a span of 9 bases. The V gene's germline CDR1 is LGHDT and CDR2 YNNKEL (reference sequence). The CDR3 consists of 14 residues. CDR3 DNA: TGTGCCAGCAGCCAAGTGCTGGGGGACACTGAAGCTTTCTTT. This sequence encodes CASSQVLGDTEAFF.

This chain links TRBV6-1 with TRBJ2-3, with 8 bases that match TRBD2. The CDR3 totals 16 residues. V was pared by 3 bases and J by 0 bases, with 5 bases of the junction left unmatched. The germline V gene has CDR1 MNHNS and CDR2 SASEGT. CDR3 loop: CASSDGLAASTDTQYF. For the CDR3, the DNA is TGTGCCAGCAGTGACGGACTAGCTGCTAGCACAGATACGCAGTATTTT.

The gene calls are TRBV7-2 and TRBJ1-6; possible D gene TRBD1, 5 bases. There are 14 residues in the CDR3. Trimming removed 1 base from V and 10 bases from J, with 11 bases in between. CDR1 is SGHTA, CDR2 FQGNSA, per germline. The CDR3 region has the DNA TGTGCCAGCAGCTTAGGGGGGTTTCAGTCACCCCTCCACTTT. Its translation is CASSLGGFQSPLHF.

J is TRBJ1-2 and V is TRBV6-1; the match to TRBD1 covers 7 bases. V shed 1 base, J shed 5 bases, and the junction held 4 bases outside the gene matches. The CDR3 spans 14 residues. Germline CDR1 reads MNHNS; CDR2 reads SASEGT. The DNA of the CDR3 is TGTGCCAGCAGTGAAGTGGGGACAGCTTATGGCTACACCTTC. Amino acids: CASSEVGTAYGYTF.

The gene calls are TRBV10-1 and TRBJ1-5, with 8 bases identical to TRBD1. Germline lookup yields CDR1 WNHNN and CDR2 SYGVQD (reference sequence). After removal of 0 bases from V and 0 bases from J, the junction contained 10 bases not matched to a gene. This CDR3 is 19 amino acids long. CDR3 region: CASSESRTGSPSSNQPQHF. The CDR3 nucleotides read TGCGCCAGCAGTGAGTCTAGGACAGGGTCACCCAGTAGCAATCAGCCCCAGCATTTT.

The rearrangement joins TRBV7-2 to TRBJ2-1, with 8 bases identical to TRBD2. Germline V gene data show CDR1 as SGHTA and CDR2 as FQGNSA. V dropped 0 bases and J dropped 5; count of bases not matched to a gene: 0. CDR3 length equals 14 residues. DNA for the CDR3: TGTGCCAGCAGCTTAGCTAGCGGGAACAATGAGCAGTTCTTC. Protein product: CASSLASGNNEQFF.

The V call is TRBV24-1, the J call TRBJ2-2; D might be TRBD1 (6 bases). V was shortened by 0 bases and J by 2 bases, with 15 bases between the two germline ends. Germline CDR1 KGHDR, CDR2 SFDVKD. The CDR3 extends over 18 amino acids. In nucleotides, the CDR3 is TGTGCCACCAGTGATTTGCACCAGTCGGGGACAAACACCGGGGAGCTGTTTTTT. It yields the protein CATSDLHQSGTNTGELFF.

The chain links TRBV5-4 to TRBJ2-1, with D possibly called TRBD1 or TRBD2 (6 bases each). CDR1 is SGHNT and CDR2 is YYREEE in the germline V gene (reference sequence). V gave up 4 bases and J gave up 4 bases, with 12 bases separating them. The CDR3 loop spans 14 amino acids. The CDR3 nucleotides read TGTGCCAGCAGCCAGGGGACTGTATACAATGAGCAGTTCTTC. Amino acids: CASSQGTVYNEQFF.

J is TRBJ1-5 and V is TRBV28; no definite D call. The CDR3 consists of 13 residues. Germline CDR1 reads MDHEN; CDR2 reads SYDVKM. V was pared by 5 bases and J by 16 bases, with 21 bases between. CDR3 residues: CASSPQTPAQLHF. As DNA, the CDR3 is TGTGCCAGCAGTCCCCAAACCCCGGCACAACTTCATTTT.

This clone was counted a few times. The chain couples TRBV19 to TRBJ1-2, with D possibly matching TRBD1 (6 bases). Between the trimmed V and J ends, which lost 5 bases and 4 bases, there was a span of 14 bases. The germline V gene has CDR1 LNHDA and CDR2 SQIVND (reference sequence). The CDR3 covers 14 residues. For the CDR3, the DNA is TGTGCCAGTAGTCAACCGGGACACCGCTATGGCTACACCTTC. This codes for CASSQPGHRYGYTF.

The J gene is TRBJ2-2, the V gene TRBV5-1; 11 bases fit TRBD2. With 5 bases clipped from V and 6 bases from J, the junction kept 3 bases outside the gene matches. The germline V gene has CDR1 SGHRS and CDR2 YFSETQ. The CDR3 extends over 14 amino acids. The CDR3 DNA reads as TGCGCCAGCAGGCCACTAGCGGGAGCCGGGGAGCTGTTTTTT. Its protein is CASRPLAGAGELFF.